The sequence of this T cell receptor (beta chain) was determined in a study of blood T cell repertoires in COVID-19. Per germline, CDR1 KGHSH and CDR2 LQKENI. The ends were cut back, 4 bases at V and 11 bases at J, with 14 bases in the middle. This CDR3 comprises 12 residues. How the authors handled the data: Using reference gene primer amplification, nucleated cell counts were estimated. Libraries were prepared by immunoSEQ multiplex PCR; TCRdb keeps only in-frame clonotypes and omits some of them. The V and J calls and clone size are taken from that table; D and trimming were inferred from the DNA. The repertoire holds 250,000 or so clones, with 80% to 90% as singletons.

The sample consisted of PBMCs or T cells enriched from blood (not recorded which). This receptor was taken from a woman in her 40s who had been exposed to COVID-19. This rearrangement joins TRBV18 to TRBJ1-1; possibly TRBD1 for D (6 bases). Here the CDR3 reads CASSLGAGEAFF. CDR3 coding DNA: TGTGCCAGCTCACTGGGGGCAGGGGAGGCTTTCTTT.